This TCR beta chain was profiled in a study of blood T cell repertoires in COVID-19. On the study more broadly: The analysed material was cDNA or gDNA that came from T cells, B-cell-depleted T cells, or PBMCs.

Produced via immunoSEQ multiplex PCR; TCRdb's table is partial and in-frame only. This table holds roughly 180,000 clones, roughly 76% found once. The V gene's germline CDR1 is MRHNA and CDR2 SNTAGT. The V segment lost 7 bases and the J segment 4 bases; nucleotides outside the gene matches: 2. The CDR3 has 14 amino acids. The V and J genes are TRBV6-4 and TRBJ2-3, with 13 nucleotides matching TRBD2. Source material: peripheral blood. The origin of this receptor is a woman aged 40 to 49 with COVID-19, enrolled during active disease. The CDR3 sequence: CASKGTSGADTQYF. CDR3 nucleotides: TGTGCCAGCAAGGGGACTAGCGGGGCAGATACGCAGTATTTT.